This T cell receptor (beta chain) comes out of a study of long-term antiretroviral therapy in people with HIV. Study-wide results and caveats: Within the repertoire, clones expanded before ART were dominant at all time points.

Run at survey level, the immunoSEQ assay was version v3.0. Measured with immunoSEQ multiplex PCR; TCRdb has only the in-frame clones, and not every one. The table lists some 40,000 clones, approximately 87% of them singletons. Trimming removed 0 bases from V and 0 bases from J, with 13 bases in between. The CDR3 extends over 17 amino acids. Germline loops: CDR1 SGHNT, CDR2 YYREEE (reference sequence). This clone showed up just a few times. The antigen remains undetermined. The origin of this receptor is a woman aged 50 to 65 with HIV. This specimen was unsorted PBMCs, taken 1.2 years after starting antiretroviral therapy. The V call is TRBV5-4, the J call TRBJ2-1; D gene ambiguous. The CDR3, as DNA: TGTGCCAGCAGCTTGGGGGCCCACTTAATCTCCTACAATGAGCAGTTCTTC. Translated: CASSLGAHLISYNEQFF.